This T cell receptor beta chain emerged from a study of response to subunit inactivated influenza vaccine. Study observations and caveats: There was a suggestion from the authors that each seasonal influenza vaccination recruits few new T cells.

This CDR3 region has 19 residues. V was clipped by 3 bases and J by 0 bases; unmatched bases: 17. Germline V gene data show CDR1 as MRHNA and CDR2 as SNTAGT. TCRdb reanalysed the RT-PCR reads using MiXCR and keeps one entry per CDR3 protein. The sample has about 240,000 distinct CDR3 sequences; 12% are singletons. On this clonotype itself: Its matching antigen is unknown.

This chain links TRBV6-4 with TRBJ2-7, with 7 positions matching TRBD2. The receptor was derived from a man aged 45-60 years who received an inactivated influenza vaccine. This sample comprised non-naive T cells sorted from PBMCs, obtained around two weeks before vaccination. The DNA of the CDR3 is TGTGCCAGCAGTGATTCCCGGGACTACTGGCAAACTAGCTCCTACGAGCAGTACTTC. It encodes CASSDSRDYWQTSSYEQYF.